These 25 T cell receptor beta chains share one sample of origin, sequenced in a study of blood T cells in healthy people across ages. Sample-barcoded 5' priming and a J-beta primer mix drove a second PCR of about 7 to 12 cycles. TCRdb re-called the 5' RACE reads with MiXCR, one entry per CDR3 protein. This table holds some 1,800,000 distinct CDR3 sequences, about 39% found once. Sequenced input: blood. The source of these receptors is a human donor in good health.

This clonotype was seen only a few times. V usage is TRBV2 and J usage is TRBJ1-1, with D perhaps TRBD1 (5 bases). Germline V lookup: CDR1 SNHLY, CDR2 FYNNEI. The CDR3 extends over 13 amino acids. V lost 6 bases, J lost 4 bases, and 12 bases lay in between. CDR3 in DNA: TGTGCCAGCAGGGGGGAAGTTAGCACTGAAGCTTTCTTT. The encoded protein is CASRGEVSTEAFF.

The chain joins TRBV9 to TRBJ2-1, with TRBD2 as a possible D gene (7 bases). The CDR3 consists of 15 residues. The germline gives CDR1 SGDLS, CDR2 YYNGEE. Trimming removed 4 bases at V and 7 bases at J, with 18 bases between. CDR3 residues: CASSPQTGGHNEQFF. The CDR3 coding sequence is TGTGCCAGCAGCCCCCAGACGGGGGGACATAATGAGCAGTTCTTC.

The J gene is TRBJ1-5, the V gene TRBV6-5; D is unresolved. V was pared by 2 bases and J by 0 bases, with 8 bases between. The CDR3 runs to 15 residues. The germline V gene has CDR1 MNHEY and CDR2 SVGAGI. CDR3 amino acids: CASSYAGDSNQPQHF. The CDR3 DNA follows: TGTGCCAGCAGTTACGCCGGGGATAGCAATCAGCCCCAGCATTTT.

V usage is TRBV28 and J usage is TRBJ2-7, with a tentative D call TRBD2 (5 bases). Per germline, CDR1 MDHEN and CDR2 SYDVKM. The CDR3 is made up of 15 amino acids. V was clipped by 4 bases and J by 4 bases, with 17 bases between them. The CDR3 sequence is CASSSLIASEYEQYF. In DNA, the CDR3 is TGTGCCAGCAGTTCACTAATAGCGAGCGAATACGAGCAGTACTTC.

The chain combines TRBV27 with TRBJ2-1; the match to TRBD1 covers 7 bases. Germline trimming cut 6 bases from V and 0 bases from J; bases unmatched to any gene: 5. The V gene's germline CDR1 is MNHEY and CDR2 SMNVEV (reference sequence). CDR3 size: 15 residues. This CDR3 reads CASRNGDSSYNEQFF. Written as DNA, the CDR3 is TGTGCCAGCAGAAACGGGGACAGCTCCTACAATGAGCAGTTCTTC.

The V call is TRBV6-6, the J call TRBJ2-1; D may be TRBD1 (6 bases). The germline gives CDR1 MNHNY, CDR2 SVGAGI (reference sequence). With 6 bases removed from V and 3 bases from J, the gap between germline ends came to 12 bases. This CDR3 is built from 14 residues. CDR3 protein: CASRNGQHYNEQFF. The CDR3, as DNA: TGTGCCAGCAGAAACGGACAGCACTACAATGAGCAGTTCTTC.

The genes are TRBV9 and TRBJ2-5; 7 nucleotides agree with TRBD2. The CDR3 loop spans 16 amino acids. V was clipped by 2 bases and J by 5 bases; unmatched bases: 12. From germline, CDR1 is SGDLS and CDR2 YYNGEE. The CDR3 bases are TGTGCCAGCAGCGTTGGGAGGGACGCCTATGAGGAGACCCAGTACTTC. As protein: CASSVGRDAYEETQYF.

Points on this clonotype: This may be a read error, as it is one base from a much larger clone. The chain has TRBV7-2 and TRBJ1-2; TRBD1 might be the D (5 bases). The CDR3 contains 15 residues. The V gene lost 2 bases and the J gene lost 0 bases, with 10 bases spanning the gap. CDR1 is SGHTA, CDR2 FQGNSA, per germline. The CDR3 loop reads CASSLLEGANYGYTF. CDR3 nucleotide sequence: TGTGCCAGCAGCTTACTGGAAGGGGCTAACTATGGCTACACCTTC.

This clonotype was observed at least ten times. The limits of the CDR3 on the DNA are not certain, so only TCRdb's listed CDR3 is given. The chain joins TRBV7-5 to TRBJ2-4. TRBV7-5 constitutes a pseudogene. The CDR3 has 13 amino acids, counting both end residues. CDR3 loop: CISVSEASGYQYF.

Written as DNA, the CDR3 is TGTGCCATCAGTGAGTCGCCGACTAAGGCCCCCAGATCCTACAATGAGCAGTTCTTC. Encoded protein: CAISESPTKAPRSYNEQFF. V gene TRBV10-3 combines with J gene TRBJ2-1, with D possibly TRBD2 on 5 matching bases. The germline V and J ends were trimmed by 0 bases and 1 base, with 19 bases remaining between them. The germline CDR1 and CDR2 sequences are ENHRY and SYGVKD. The CDR3 is 19 amino acids.

The chain has TRBV5-1 and TRBJ2-1, with D tentatively TRBD2 (6 bases). The CDR3 sequence is 14 residues long. Germline CDR1 and CDR2: SGHRS and YFSETQ. Trimming shortened V by 3 bases and J by 4 bases, and 11 bases separated the two germline ends. The chain's CDR3 is CASSSRREYNEQFF. CDR3 bases: TGCGCCAGCAGCTCACGGAGGGAGTACAATGAGCAGTTCTTC. Using reference TRBV5-1 and TRBJ2-1 for the parts outside the CDR3, the full variable domain is KAGVTQTPRYLIKTRGQQVTLSCSPISGHRSVSWYQQTPGQGLQFLFEYFSETQRNKGNFPGRFSGRQFSNSRSEMNVSTLELGDSALYLCASSSRREYNEQFFGPGTRLTVL.

The chain recombines TRBV28 with TRBJ2-2; D unresolved. This CDR3 spans 13 amino acids. V lost 8 bases, J lost 2 bases, and 9 bases lay in between. Per the germline V gene, CDR1 is MDHEN and CDR2 is SYDVKM. In DNA, the CDR3 is TGTGCCAGCTCTACAGTAAACACCGGGGAGCTGTTTTTT. This encodes CASSTVNTGELFF.

This clonotype has a handful of counts. V gene TRBV10-3 combines with J gene TRBJ1-2; D call uncertain. This CDR3 is built from 16 residues. V lost 6 bases and J lost 0, with 17 bases in between. The germline CDR1 and CDR2 sequences are ENHRY and SYGVKD. The CDR3 loop is CAISAEGPSPNYGYTF. In DNA, the CDR3 is TGTGCCATCAGCGCTGAGGGCCCATCGCCTAACTATGGCTACACCTTC.

V is TRBV29-1 and J is TRBJ2-1; 11 nucleotides match TRBD2. In germline, CDR1 is SQVTM, CDR2 ANQGSEA. The CDR3 contains 15 residues. Trimming cost V 5 bases and J 10 bases; bases outside gene matches: 13. CDR3 DNA sequence: TGCAGCGTTCTTAGCGGGGGGGCCGTGGGCAGGGAGCAGTTCTTC. Its protein is CSVLSGGAVGREQFF.

This clonotype was detected only a few times. The chain is built from TRBV15 and TRBJ1-2; the D gene is possibly TRBD1 (6 bases). Trimming took 4 bases from V and 0 from J, leaving 9 bases between them. Per germline, CDR1 LNHNV and CDR2 YYDKDF (reference sequence). The length of the CDR3 is 14 residues. The CDR3 loop reads CATSTDSSNYGYTF. In nucleotides, the CDR3 is TGTGCCACCAGCACGGACAGTTCTAACTATGGCTACACCTTC.

The chain uses TRBV7-9 and TRBJ2-7; 9 positions agree with TRBD2. Germline lookup yields CDR1 SEHNR and CDR2 FQNEAQ (reference sequence). With 3 bases clipped from V and 0 bases from J, the junction kept 9 bases outside the gene matches. This CDR3 has 17 residues. CDR3 loop: CASSFRRTSESSYEQYF. DNA of the CDR3: TGTGCCAGCAGCTTTCGTAGGACTAGCGAGAGCTCCTACGAGCAGTACTTC.

This chain connects TRBV3-1 to TRBJ2-5; 13 nucleotides agree with TRBD2. The trim removed 3 bases at V and 11 bases at J, leaving 12 bases unmatched. The CDR3 spans 16 residues. In germline, CDR1 is LGHDT, CDR2 YNNKEL (reference sequence). The CDR3 bases are TGTGCCAGCAGCCATCTTAGACTAGCGGGGGGTTTACGGCAGTACTTC. Translating it yields CASSHLRLAGGLRQYF.

V is TRBV27 and J is TRBJ1-1, with D tentatively TRBD1 (6 bases). Germline values: CDR1 MNHEY, CDR2 SMNVEV (reference sequence). There are 14 residues in the CDR3. V gave up 8 bases and J gave up 1 base, with 14 bases separating them. CDR3 nucleotide sequence: TGTGCCAGCGGGGGGCGGGGACAGAACACTGAAGCTTTCTTT. It yields the protein CASGGRGQNTEAFF.

The V and J genes are TRBV7-8 and TRBJ2-3; no reliable D call. Germline values: CDR1 SGHVS, CDR2 FQNEAQ. The CDR3 is made up of 15 amino acids. V gave up 9 bases and J gave up 0 bases, with 16 bases separating them. CDR3 sequence (DNA): TGTGCCAGTCACTTTATAGAACGAAGCACAGATACGCAGTATTTT. This translates into CASHFIERSTDTQYF. Supplemented by reference TRBV7-8 and TRBJ2-3, the full variable domain reads GAGVSQSPRYKVAKRGQDVALRCDPISGHVSLFWYQQALGQGPEFLTYFQNEAQLDKSGLPSDRFFAERPEGSVSTLKIQRTQQEDSAVYLCASHFIERSTDTQYFGPGTRLTVL.

This clonotype occurred a few times. The chain couples TRBV12-3 or TRBV12-4 to TRBJ1-6; a possible D gene is TRBD1 (5 bases). This CDR3 is built from 14 residues. Trimming left V 3 bases short and J 6 bases short, with 9 bases between. The CDR3 sequence is CASSFGGINSPLHF. CDR3 bases: TGTGCCAGCAGTTTTGGGGGTATTAATTCACCCCTCCACTTT.

This clonotype was seen more than once but under ten times. This rearrangement joins TRBV7-9 to TRBJ2-1, with 7 positions matching TRBD1. The junction had 16 bases not matched to a gene; V was cut back by 5 bases and J by 9 bases. Germline CDR1 and CDR2: SEHNR and FQNEAQ (reference sequence). The CDR3 totals 16 residues. The CDR3 is CASSLLRQGIRGEQFF. The DNA of the CDR3 is TGTGCCAGCAGCCTCCTCCGACAGGGAATCAGGGGTGAGCAGTTCTTC.

The chain has TRBV5-1 and TRBJ2-5; D might be TRBD1 or TRBD2, each matching 5 bases. Trimming removed 0 bases at V and 5 bases at J, with 17 bases between. The germline gives CDR1 SGHRS, CDR2 YFSETQ. The CDR3 contains 16 residues. CDR3 protein: CASSLVARLAGETQYF. CDR3 DNA: TGCGCCAGCAGCTTGGTTGCTCGTCTAGCAGGGGAGACCCAGTACTTC.

This sequence joins TRBV6-5 and TRBJ2-7, with D unresolved. The end of the DNA is better explained by TRBJ2-5, so the J call may be wrong. Per germline, CDR1 MNHEY and CDR2 SVGAGI. This CDR3 contains 14 residues. The CDR3 sequence: CASSYTGSEETQYF. The CDR3 DNA is TGTGCCAGCAGTTACACTGGATCAGAAGAGACCCAGTACTTC.

V usage is TRBV6-2 or TRBV6-3 and J usage is TRBJ1-2; D may be TRBD1 (5 bases). V shed 6 bases and J shed 8 bases, with 19 bases lying between them. The germline V gene encodes CDR1 MNHEY and CDR2 SVGEGT. The CDR3 sequence is 14 residues long. The CDR3 loop reads CASSTLQEWRGYTF. The CDR3 region has the DNA TGTGCCAGCAGCACCCTACAGGAATGGAGGGGCTACACCTTC.

This clonotype was seen a single time. The chain joins TRBV5-1 to TRBJ2-2, with 8 bases that match TRBD1. CDR1 and CDR2 from the germline V gene are SGHRS and YFSETQ. The CDR3 has 14 amino acids. After removal of 10 bases from V and 0 bases from J, the junction contained 5 bases not matched to a gene. The CDR3 bases are TGCGCCGGCACGGGACAGGCGAACACCGGGGAGCTGTTTTTT. This encodes CAGTGQANTGELFF.